Included here is one T cell receptor beta chain sequence, with context. Antigen unknown. V lost 5 bases to trimming and J lost 3 bases, with 13 bases between them. The CDR3 runs 14 residues. Looked up from germline, CDR1 is SGHTA and CDR2 is FQGNSA. Template material for TCR beta VDJ and CDR3 profiling consisted of genomic DNA. Using its own MiXCR run on the reads, TCRdb lists one record per CDR3 protein. The sample shows a few hundred thousand distinct CDR3 sequences, 55% to 70% of them seen only once. The sample is drawn from a study of CD8+CD57+ T cells in acquired aplastic anemia. Study conclusions and caveats: Common to patients and controls were approximately 30 CD8+ CDR3 sequences.

This chain joins TRBV7-2 and TRBJ1-1, with D possibly being TRBD1 (6 bases). What was sequenced was sorted CD4+, CD8+, or CD8+CD57+ T cells (not recorded which) from PBMCs. This receptor was taken from a human donor in good health, serving as a control. The CDR3 nucleotides read TGTGCCAGCAGCACACAGGGTCCGGACACTGAAGCTTTCTTT. Protein sequence: CASSTQGPDTEAFF.